What follows describes a single TCR beta chain. Germline V gene sequence: CDR1 SGDLS, CDR2 YYNGEE. V gave up 0 bases and J gave up 0 bases, with 19 bases separating them. The CDR3 spans 18 residues. The data stem from a study of blood T cell repertoires in COVID-19. Produced via immunoSEQ multiplex PCR; TCRdb's table is partial and in-frame only. Of some 15,000 clones detected, more than 70% appear once; the ten largest clones hold roughly 9%. This clonotype was obtained from a human donor in a cohort sampled during active COVID-19. The sequenced sample consisted of peripheral blood. The chain couples TRBV9 to TRBJ2-7, with TRBD1 as a possible D gene (5 bases). CDR3 residues: CASSVGNSQGSSSYEQYF. The CDR3 DNA sequence: TGTGCCAGCAGCGTAGGGAACTCGCAGGGAAGCAGCTCCTACGAGCAGTACTTC.